These 24 T cell receptor beta chains share one sample of origin, sequenced in a study of response to subunit inactivated influenza vaccine. TCRdb re-called the RT-PCR reads with MiXCR, one entry per CDR3 protein. The profile shows over 400,000 distinct CDR3 sequences, over 9.5% of them singletons. Specimen: PBMCs from blood, collected roughly 47 days after vaccination. The source is a man aged 50-59 years who received an inactivated influenza vaccine.

This clonotype was counted a few times. V is TRBV6-2 or TRBV6-3 and J is TRBJ1-5; D might be TRBD1 (6 bases). The CDR3 has 17 amino acids. Trimming removed 0 bases from V and 5 bases from J, with 17 bases in between. Germline V CDR1 and CDR2: MNHEY, SVGEGT. The CDR3 region is CASSYSLIGGLDQPQHF. CDR3 nucleotides: TGTGCCAGCAGTTACTCGTTGATCGGGGGGCTGGATCAGCCCCAGCATTTT.

This clonotype was detected many times. The chain is built from TRBV5-1 and TRBJ2-1; D gene ambiguous. Germline-derived CDR1 and CDR2 are SGHRS and YFSETQ. V lost 0 bases and J 5 bases, leaving 9 bases between the germline ends. The CDR3 length is 14 residues. In nucleotides, the CDR3 is TGCGCCAGCAGCTTGGGATCCAGAAACAATGAGCAGTTCTTC. Its protein is CASSLGSRNNEQFF.

Many counts were recorded for this clonotype. The chain carries TRBV6-4 and TRBJ2-1; D not certain. CDR1 is MRHNA, CDR2 SNTAGT, per germline. CDR3 length equals 13 residues. The V end was cut by 4 bases, the J end by 6 bases, with 10 bases between. CDR3 sequence (DNA): TGTGCCAGCAGTGGTGGTCGGTTCAATGAGCAGTTCTTC. Its translation is CASSGGRFNEQFF.

Many counts were recorded for this clonotype. V gene TRBV15 combines with J gene TRBJ2-3; 11 positions match TRBD2. The germline V gene has CDR1 LNHNV and CDR2 YYDKDF (reference sequence). The CDR3 contains 14 residues. The V gene end was trimmed by 7 bases and the J gene end by 1 base; junction bases not matched to a gene: 1. The CDR3 region has the DNA TGTGCCACCAAACTAGCGGGGGGCACAGATACGCAGTATTTT. It yields the protein CATKLAGGTDTQYF.

In this sample, this clonotype turned up a few times. This rearrangement joins TRBV7-9 to TRBJ2-1; TRBD2 matches at 14 bases. The CDR3 extends over 16 amino acids. After removal of 1 base from V and 10 bases from J, the junction contained 6 bases not matched to a gene. CDR1 and CDR2 from the germline V gene are SEHNR and FQNEAQ (reference sequence). CDR3 DNA: TGTGCCAGCAGCTTAGATGGGACTAGCGGGGGAGTCGAGCAGTTCTTC. Its translation is CASSLDGTSGGVEQFF.

This chain uses TRBV7-9 with TRBJ1-6; 11 nucleotides match TRBD1. CDR1 is SEHNR, CDR2 FQNEAQ, per germline (reference sequence). J lost 9 bases, V lost 1 base, and 2 bases had no gene match. The CDR3 is 15 residues long. The CDR3 coding sequence is TGTGCCAGCAGCTTAGACGGACAGGGGGCTTCACCCCTCCACTTT. Protein product: CASSLDGQGASPLHF.

V and J are TRBV15 and TRBJ2-5; a possible D gene is TRBD1 (5 bases). Between the trimmed V and J ends, which lost 5 bases and 4 bases, there was a span of 11 bases. This CDR3 has 13 amino acids. CDR1 and CDR2 (germline): LNHNV, YYDKDF (reference sequence). The CDR3 sequence: CATSVRTTETQYF. The CDR3 nucleotides read TGTGCCACCAGCGTCCGGACAACAGAGACCCAGTACTTC.

The chain couples TRBV12-3 or TRBV12-4 to TRBJ1-1; D perhaps matches TRBD1 (5 bases). V shed 3 bases and J shed 5 bases, with 16 bases lying between them. The CDR3 length is 15 residues. The CDR3 loop is CASSLGDGWWTEAFF. DNA of the CDR3: TGTGCCAGCAGTTTGGGGGATGGGTGGTGGACTGAAGCTTTCTTT.

The CDR3 coding sequence is TGTGCCACCAGTGTAGGGGACTACAATGAGCAGTTCTTC. Its protein is CATSVGDYNEQFF. The chain uses TRBV24-1 and TRBJ2-1; weak D call: TRBD1 (5 bases). CDR1 KGHDR and CDR2 SFDVKD come from the germline V gene. Trimming removed 5 bases from V and 3 bases from J, with 7 bases in between. This CDR3 is 13 amino acids long.

This clonotype was recorded many times. The J gene is TRBJ1-5, the V gene TRBV25-1, with D perhaps TRBD1 (6 bases). The CDR3 runs to 13 residues. Germline V gene data show CDR1 as MGHDK and CDR2 as SYGVNS. Between the trimmed V and J ends, which lost 4 bases and 4 bases, there was a span of 8 bases. The CDR3 region has the DNA TGTGCCAGCAGTGCCACAGGGAATCAGCCCCAGCATTTT. It specifies CASSATGNQPQHF.

This clonotype has a count of ten or more. This rearrangement joins TRBV12-5 to TRBJ1-5, with D perhaps matching TRBD1 (6 bases). Deletions cut 2 bases from V and 1 base from J, with 12 bases between. CDR1 is LGHNT, CDR2 FRNRAP, per germline. The CDR3 consists of 16 residues. Here the CDR3 reads CASGLLDSGSNQPQHF. The CDR3 coding sequence is TGTGCTAGTGGTTTGTTGGACAGTGGAAGCAATCAGCCCCAGCATTTT.

Only a few counts were recorded for this clonotype. The CDR3 sequence: CASSQGLHNEQFF. The CDR3 nucleotides read TGTGCCAGCAGCCAAGGGCTGCACAATGAGCAGTTCTTC. The chain employs TRBV14 and TRBJ2-1; D not certain. Trimming stripped 1 base from V and 5 bases from J, with 6 bases between. Germline-derived CDR1 and CDR2 are SGHDN and FVKESK. The CDR3 runs 13 residues. The full variable domain, in which reference TRBV14 and TRBJ2-1 provide the parts outside the CDR3, is EAGVTQFPSHSVIEKGQTVTLRCDPISGHDNLYWYRRVMGKEIKFLLHFVKESKQDESGMPNNRFLAERTGGTYSTLKVQPAELEDSGVYFCASSQGLHNEQFFGPGTRLTVL.

This sequence joins TRBV5-1 and TRBJ2-5; no firm D call. This CDR3 comprises 12 residues. V shed 3 bases and J shed 5 bases, with 8 bases lying between them. CDR1 and CDR2 from the germline V gene are SGHRS and YFSETQ. CDR3 in amino acids: CASSSMDETQYF. The CDR3 DNA sequence: TGCGCCAGCAGCTCTATGGACGAGACCCAGTACTTC.

The sample holds many counts of this clonotype. V and J are TRBV6-1 and TRBJ2-2; no reliable D call. Germline values: CDR1 MNHNS, CDR2 SASEGT. The CDR3 runs to 14 residues. Trimming took 3 bases from V and 4 from J, leaving 9 bases between them. The CDR3 DNA sequence: TGTGCCAGCAGTGAGGACCTTTCCACCGGGGAGCTGTTTTTT. Protein product: CASSEDLSTGELFF.

This chain connects TRBV6-2 or TRBV6-3 to TRBJ2-3; D is perhaps TRBD1 or TRBD2 (6 bases each). Germline CDR1 and CDR2: MNHEY and SVGEGT. The CDR3 totals 15 residues. With 6 bases removed from V and 2 bases from J, the gap between germline ends came to 15 bases. The DNA of the CDR3 is TGTGCCAGCAGCAGGCCCGGGGGCCACACAGATACGCAGTATTTT. Its translation is CASSRPGGHTDTQYF.

The V and J genes are TRBV15 and TRBJ2-3; no clear D gene. The CDR3 totals 15 residues. V lost 1 base and J 1 base, leaving 9 bases between the germline ends. Germline V lookup: CDR1 LNHNV, CDR2 YYDKDF (reference sequence). The CDR3 DNA reads TGTGCCACCAGCAGAGTGGGCGGACGCACAGATACGCAGTATTTT. This encodes CATSRVGGRTDTQYF.

The V and J genes are TRBV6-1 and TRBJ2-3; D not certain. Trimming cost V 6 bases and J 4 bases, with 11 bases left between them. Germline CDR1 and CDR2: MNHNS and SASEGT. CDR3 length equals 13 residues. For the CDR3, the DNA is TGTGCCAGCAGGGACGGCTACCCAGATACGCAGTATTTT. Translated, it gives CASRDGYPDTQYF.

The V call is TRBV12-3 or TRBV12-4, the J call TRBJ2-7; 7 nucleotides match TRBD2. The CDR3 spans 13 residues. V was clipped by 5 bases and J by 4 bases; unmatched bases: 5. Here the CDR3 reads CASSTLADYEQYF. CDR3 coding DNA: TGTGCCAGCAGTACCCTAGCGGATTACGAGCAGTACTTC.

This clonotype was counted ten times or more. The chain carries TRBV7-2 and TRBJ1-2; 9 bases map to TRBD1. This CDR3 region has 13 residues. The germline V gene encodes CDR1 SGHTA and CDR2 FQGNSA. Trimming took 10 bases from V and 7 from J; bases not matched to a gene: 10. This CDR3 is CAITGGAGGGYTF. For the CDR3, the DNA is TGTGCCATCACAGGGGGCGCCGGTGGTGGCTACACCTTC.

Many counts were recorded for this clonotype. This rearrangement joins TRBV7-9 to TRBJ2-1; D perhaps matches TRBD2 (6 bases). The ends were cut back, 1 base at V and 4 bases at J, with 11 bases in the middle. Looked up from germline, CDR1 is SEHNR and CDR2 is FQNEAQ (reference sequence). The CDR3 is 15 amino acids. The CDR3 reads CASSLGGGVYNEQFF. The CDR3, as DNA: TGTGCCAGCAGCTTAGGAGGCGGGGTTTACAATGAGCAGTTCTTC.

This clonotype occurred a few times. The J gene is TRBJ2-3, the V gene TRBV9, with TRBD2 matching 8 bases. The germline CDR1 and CDR2 sequences are SGDLS and YYNGEE. The CDR3 is 14 amino acids. Trimming at V came to 1 base and at J to 3 bases, leaving 1 base not matched to a gene. This CDR3 is CASSVRGGTDTQYF. DNA of the CDR3: TGTGCCAGCAGCGTACGGGGGGGAACAGATACGCAGTATTTT.

This clonotype showed up many times. The rearrangement links TRBV4-1 to TRBJ2-2, with D possibly being TRBD2 (5 bases). Germline values: CDR1 MGHRA, CDR2 YSYEKL. The CDR3 loop spans 15 amino acids. The V gene lost 4 bases and the J gene lost 1 base, with 10 bases spanning the gap. CDR3 protein: CASSLSVLNTGELFF. The CDR3 DNA is TGCGCCAGCAGCCTTAGCGTCCTGAACACCGGGGAGCTGTTTTTT.

This clonotype came up a few times. J is TRBJ2-1 and V is TRBV12-3 or TRBV12-4; 8 bases map to TRBD2. This CDR3 region has 16 residues. The J segment lost 4 bases and the V segment lost 3 bases, leaving 8 bases of the junction unmatched. Here the CDR3 reads CASSLGGGTRYNEQFF. The CDR3 DNA follows: TGTGCCAGCAGTTTGGGCGGGGGGACTAGATACAATGAGCAGTTCTTC.

The gene calls are TRBV3-1 and TRBJ2-1, with D perhaps TRBD2 (6 bases). The CDR3 consists of 15 residues. Trimming removed 0 bases from V and 3 bases from J, with 9 bases in between. Germline V gives CDR1 LGHDT, CDR2 YNNKEL (reference sequence). This chain's CDR3 is CASSQERGVYNEQFF. The CDR3 DNA is TGTGCCAGCAGCCAAGAGCGCGGGGTCTACAATGAGCAGTTCTTC.